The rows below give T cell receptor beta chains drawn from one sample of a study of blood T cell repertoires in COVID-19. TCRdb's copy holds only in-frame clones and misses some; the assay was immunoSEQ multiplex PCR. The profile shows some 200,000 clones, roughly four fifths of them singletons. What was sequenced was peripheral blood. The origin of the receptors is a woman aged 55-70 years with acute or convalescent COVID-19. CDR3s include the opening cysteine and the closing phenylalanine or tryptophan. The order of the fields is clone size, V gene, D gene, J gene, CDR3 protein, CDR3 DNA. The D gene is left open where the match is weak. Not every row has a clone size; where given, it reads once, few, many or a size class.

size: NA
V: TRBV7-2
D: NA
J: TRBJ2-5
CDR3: CASSFPGLPPLNF
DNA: TGTGCCAGCAGCTTCCCGGGACTGCCCCCTCTGAACTTC

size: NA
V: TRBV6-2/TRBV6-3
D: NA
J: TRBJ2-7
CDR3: CASSLGGAHDEQYF
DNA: TGTGCCAGCAGTCTCGGCGGGGCCCACGACGAGCAGTACTTC

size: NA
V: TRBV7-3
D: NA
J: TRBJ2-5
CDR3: CASSSGYGETQYF
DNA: TGTGCCAGCAGCTCCGGGTATGGAGAGACCCAGTACTTC

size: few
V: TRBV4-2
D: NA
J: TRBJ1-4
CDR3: CASSLNRWEEKLFF
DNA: TGTGCCAGCAGCCTAAACCGATGGGAGGAAAAACTGTTTTTT

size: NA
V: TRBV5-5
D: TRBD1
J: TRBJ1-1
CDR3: CASSSGTGGADEAFF
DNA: TGTGCCAGCAGTTCGGGGACAGGGGGCGCGGATGAAGCTTTCTTT

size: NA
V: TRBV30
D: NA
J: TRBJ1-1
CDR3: CAWSVQVRQGSEAFF
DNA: TGTGCCTGGAGTGTACAAGTGAGGCAGGGGTCTGAAGCTTTCTTT

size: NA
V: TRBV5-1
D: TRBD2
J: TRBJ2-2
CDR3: CASSLGTSGGRSTGELFF
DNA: TGCGCCAGCAGCTTGGGGACTAGCGGGGGTCGGAGCACCGGGGAGCTGTTTTTT

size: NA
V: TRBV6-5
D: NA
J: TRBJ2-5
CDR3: CASSLQETQYF
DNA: TGTGCCAGCAGTTTACAAGAGACCCAGTACTTC

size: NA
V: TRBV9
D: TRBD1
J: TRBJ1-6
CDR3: CASSARPRDSPNSPLHF
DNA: TGTGCCAGCAGCGCGAGACCCCGGGACAGCCCGAATTCACCCCTCCACTTT

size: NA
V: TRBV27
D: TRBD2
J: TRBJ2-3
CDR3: CASSLRLAGGLKDTQYF
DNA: TGTGCCAGCAGTTTAAGACTAGCGGGGGGGCTAAAAGATACGCAGTATTTT

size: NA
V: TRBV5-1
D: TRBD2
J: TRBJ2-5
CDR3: CASSLGREGSGTQYF
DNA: TGCGCCAGCAGCTTGGGCAGGGAGGGGTCCGGGACCCAGTACTTC

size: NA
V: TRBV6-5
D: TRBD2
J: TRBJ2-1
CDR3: CATRGGYRRGEQFF
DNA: TGTGCCACGCGCGGGGGGTATAGGAGGGGTGAGCAGTTCTTC

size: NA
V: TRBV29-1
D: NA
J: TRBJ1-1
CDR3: CSVVGRANTEAFF
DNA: TGCAGCGTTGTAGGCAGGGCGAACACTGAAGCTTTCTTT

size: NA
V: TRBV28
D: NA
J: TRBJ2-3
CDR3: CASSLFYTTDTQYF
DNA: TGTGCCAGCAGTTTATTCTATACCACAGATACGCAGTATTTT

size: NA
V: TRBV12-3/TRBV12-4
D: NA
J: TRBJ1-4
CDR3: CASSLGPREKLFF
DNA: TGTGCCAGCAGTTTAGGTCCTCGGGAAAAACTGTTTTTT

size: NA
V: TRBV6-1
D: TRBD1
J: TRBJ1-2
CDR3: CASSDRGRGGYTF
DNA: TGTGCCAGCAGTGACAGGGGGCGCGGTGGCTACACCTTC

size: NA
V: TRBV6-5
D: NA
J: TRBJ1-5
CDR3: CASMSAWRQHQPQHF
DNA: TGTGCCAGCATGTCCGCCTGGCGGCAACACCAGCCCCAGCATTTT

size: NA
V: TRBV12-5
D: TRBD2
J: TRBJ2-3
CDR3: CASGFILAGGPTDTQYF
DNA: TGTGCTAGTGGTTTTATTCTAGCGGGGGGGCCAACAGATACGCAGTATTTT

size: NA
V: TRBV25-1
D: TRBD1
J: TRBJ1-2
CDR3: CASSGQGEGYTF
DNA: TGTGCCAGCAGCGGACAGGGGGAAGGCTACACCTTC

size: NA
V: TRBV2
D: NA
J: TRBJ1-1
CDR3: CASNFLGGDTEAFF
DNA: TGTGCCAGCAACTTCTTAGGGGGTGACACTGAAGCTTTCTTT

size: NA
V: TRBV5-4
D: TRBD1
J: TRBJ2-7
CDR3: CASSLDQGASYEQYF
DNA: TGTGCCAGCAGCTTGGATCAGGGGGCTTCCTACGAGCAGTACTTC

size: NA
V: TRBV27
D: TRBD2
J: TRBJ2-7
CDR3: CASSYGQGGIEQYF
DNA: TGTGCCAGCTCTTACGGGCAGGGAGGGATCGAGCAGTACTTC

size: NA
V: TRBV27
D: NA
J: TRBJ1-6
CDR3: CASRGDWSSYNSPLHF
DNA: TGTGCCAGCAGGGGGGACTGGAGCTCCTATAATTCACCCCTCCACTTT

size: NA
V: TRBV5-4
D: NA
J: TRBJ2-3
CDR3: CASSLPGFGSTDTQYF
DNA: TGTGCCAGCAGCCTACCGGGGTTTGGGAGCACAGATACGCAGTATTTT

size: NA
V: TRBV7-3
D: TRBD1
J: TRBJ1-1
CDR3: CASISGQGVTEAFF
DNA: TGTGCCAGCATCAGCGGACAGGGAGTTACTGAAGCTTTCTTT

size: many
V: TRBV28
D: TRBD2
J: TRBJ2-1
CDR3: CASTLGNSGGEQFF
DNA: TGTGCCAGCACGTTGGGTAATAGCGGGGGTGAGCAGTTCTTC

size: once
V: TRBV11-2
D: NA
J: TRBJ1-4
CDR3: CASSPTGTDEKLFF
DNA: TGTGCCAGCAGCCCGACAGGAACGGATGAAAAACTGTTTTTT

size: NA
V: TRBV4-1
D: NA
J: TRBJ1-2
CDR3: CASSQNTGPHYGYTF
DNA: TGCGCCAGCAGCCAGAACACAGGTCCCCACTATGGCTACACCTTC

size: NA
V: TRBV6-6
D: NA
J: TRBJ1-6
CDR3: CASSYPEGGSPLHF
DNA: TGTGCCAGCAGTTACCCCGAAGGGGGTTCACCCCTCCACTTT